These 30 T cell receptor beta chains came from one sample sequenced in a study of blood T cell repertoires in COVID-19. Profiling relied on immunoSEQ multiplex PCR, and the TCRdb table lists in-frame clones only, not all of them. The sample lists approximately 250,000 clones; roughly 87% were seen once. Sequenced: PBMCs or T cells enriched from blood (not recorded which). The origin of the receptors is a woman between 25 and 40 years old who had recovered from COVID-19.

This chain uses TRBV29-1 with TRBJ2-1, with TRBD1 matching 11 bases. The CDR3 sequence is 14 residues long. Germline CDR1 SQVTM, CDR2 ANQGSEA. The ends lost 8 bases at V and 9 bases at J; junction bases unmatched: 12. CDR3: CSSPARTGGFEQFF. CDR3 nucleotide sequence: TGCAGCTCTCCGGCAAGGACAGGGGGCTTTGAGCAGTTCTTC.

J is TRBJ2-1 and V is TRBV6-5; the D is unclear. Germline values: CDR1 MNHEY, CDR2 SVGAGI. V lost 5 bases, J lost 3 bases, and 2 bases lay in between. The CDR3 covers 11 residues. The CDR3 sequence is CASSLYNEQFF. The CDR3 bases are TGTGCCAGCAGTCTCTACAATGAGCAGTTCTTC.

This clone has a handful of counts. The rearrangement uses TRBV5-1 and TRBJ1-2, with 8 bases matching TRBD1. CDR1 is SGHRS and CDR2 is YFSETQ in the germline V gene. The CDR3 loop spans 13 amino acids. The junction had 3 bases not matched to a gene; V was cut back by 4 bases and J by 4 bases. This CDR3 reads CASSPGQVYGYTF. CDR3 nucleotides: TGCGCCAGCAGCCCGGGACAGGTCTATGGCTACACCTTC.

The CDR3 loop reads CASSEGTQGETQYF. Written as DNA, the CDR3 is TGTGCCAGCAGTGAAGGAACACAGGGTGAGACCCAGTACTTC. The chain recombines TRBV6-1 with TRBJ2-5, with D perhaps matching TRBD1 (6 bases). Trimming shortened V by 1 base and J by 5 bases, and 11 bases separated the two germline ends. The germline V gene has CDR1 MNHNS and CDR2 SASEGT. The CDR3 totals 14 residues.

V and J are TRBV12-3 or TRBV12-4 and TRBJ2-4; D remains unclear. Trimming cost V 4 bases and J 0 bases, with 4 bases left between them. This CDR3 contains 13 residues. CDR3 residues: CASSSLAKNIQYF. CDR3 bases: TGTGCCAGCAGTTCTTTAGCCAAAAACATTCAGTACTTC.

The DNA of the CDR3 is TGCAGCGTTGAAGGAGACACGGCTCCTAACTATGGCTACACCTTC. Its translation: CSVEGDTAPNYGYTF. The chain recombines TRBV29-1 with TRBJ1-2; the D is unclear. The CDR3 is 15 amino acids. With 1 base removed from V and 0 bases from J, the gap between germline ends came to 12 bases. Germline CDR1 and CDR2: SQVTM and ANQGSEA.

Written as DNA, the CDR3 is TGTGCCAGCAGCCTGACAGGGAGCCAGCCCCAGCATTTT. Its protein is CASSLTGSQPQHF. The gene calls are TRBV28 and TRBJ1-5, with 7 bases fitting TRBD1. Germline V gene data show CDR1 as MDHEN and CDR2 as SYDVKM. The CDR3 loop spans 13 amino acids. V shed 6 bases and J 7 bases; nucleotides not matched to a gene: 6.

V is TRBV3-1 (or the pseudogene TRBV3-2) and J is TRBJ2-5; 13 bases align to TRBD2. CDR3 length equals 18 residues. Germline V gene sequence: CDR1 LGHDT, CDR2 YNNKEL (reference sequence). The ends lost 3 bases at V and 2 bases at J; junction bases unmatched: 9. The CDR3 DNA follows: TGTGCCAGCAGCCACGGACTAGCGGGAGCCTTAGATCAAGAGACCCAGTACTTC. Translated, it gives CASSHGLAGALDQETQYF.

The rearrangement links TRBV27 to TRBJ1-1; 9 bases align to TRBD1. The CDR3 totals 15 residues. CDR1 is MNHEY and CDR2 is SMNVEV in the germline V gene (reference sequence). Losses at the gene ends were 6 bases for V and 5 bases for J; bases not matched to a gene: 10. The CDR3 DNA reads as TGTGCCAGCAGATGGCTGGGACAGGGTAGGACTGAAGCTTTCTTT. Translation gives CASRWLGQGRTEAFF.

This chain links TRBV6-5 with TRBJ2-1; no clear D. The CDR3 is made up of 15 amino acids. CDR1 and CDR2 (germline): MNHEY, SVGAGI. Trimming removed 0 bases from V and 0 bases from J, with 6 bases in between. Here the CDR3 reads CASSYSPYSYNEQFF. CDR3 nucleotide sequence: TGTGCCAGCAGTTACTCTCCCTACTCCTACAATGAGCAGTTCTTC.

The chain uses TRBV5-1 and TRBJ1-1; TRBD1 matches 11 bases. V shed 2 bases and J 4 bases; nucleotides not matched to a gene: 19. Germline CDR1 is SGHRS and CDR2 is YFSETQ. The length of the CDR3 is 20 residues. CDR3 DNA sequence: TGCGCCAGCAGCTTACTCCCACCGACGGACAGGGGGCAAAGGGGCACTGAAGCTTTCTTT. Its protein is CASSLLPPTDRGQRGTEAFF.

The chain recombines TRBV18 with TRBJ2-7; tentatively, D is TRBD1 (5 bases). CDR3 size: 15 residues. Germline V gene sequence: CDR1 KGHSH, CDR2 LQKENI. V was clipped by 6 bases and J by 2 bases, with 17 bases between them. The CDR3 sequence: CASSQGSYHAYEQYF. CDR3 sequence (DNA): TGTGCCAGCTCCCAGGGAAGTTATCACGCCTACGAGCAGTACTTC.

The chain combines TRBV19 with TRBJ2-1; 9 nucleotides agree with TRBD1. Germline V lookup: CDR1 LNHDA, CDR2 SQIVND (reference sequence). This CDR3 contains 15 residues. V lost 6 bases and J lost 4; bases outside the gene matches: 7. CDR3 region: CASRNRGRVYNEQFF. CDR3 nucleotides: TGTGCCAGTAGGAACAGGGGGCGCGTTTACAATGAGCAGTTCTTC.

The chain joins TRBV13 to TRBJ1-5, with D possibly TRBD1 on 5 matching bases. The CDR3 consists of 14 residues. V lost 3 bases to trimming and J lost 5 bases, with 11 bases between them. Germline V CDR1 and CDR2: PRHDT, FYEKMQ (reference sequence). CDR3 loop: CASSFGHTDQPQHF. The CDR3, as DNA: TGTGCCAGCAGCTTCGGACATACCGATCAGCCCCAGCATTTT.

J is TRBJ1-2 and V is TRBV5-1; maybe TRBD1 (5 bases). This CDR3 is 14 amino acids long. V lost 0 bases and J 2 bases, leaving 8 bases between the germline ends. The V gene's germline CDR1 is SGHRS and CDR2 YFSETQ. CDR3 in amino acids: CASSLEPGNYGYTF. CDR3 DNA: TGCGCCAGCAGCTTGGAACCAGGGAACTATGGCTACACCTTC.

CDR3 residues: CASSPSLRALFYEQYF. CDR3 sequence (DNA): TGTGCCAGCAGCCCCTCCCTGAGGGCCCTCTTCTACGAGCAGTACTTC. The chain links TRBV4-2 to TRBJ2-7; D might be TRBD2 (5 bases). CDR1 is LGHNA, CDR2 YNFKEQ, per germline. The CDR3 runs to 16 residues. Trimming left V 4 bases short and J 3 bases short, with 19 bases between.

For this clone: The identical CDR3 is also encoded by other nucleotide sequences in the sample. The genes are TRBV30 and TRBJ2-7, with TRBD2 matching 7 bases. The junction had 4 bases not matched to a gene; V was cut back by 2 bases and J by 3 bases. The CDR3 consists of 13 residues. Germline CDR1 and CDR2: GTSNPN and SVGIG (reference sequence). The CDR3 nucleotides are TGTGCCTGGAGTTTAGCGGGCGGCTACGAGCAGTACTTC. Translating gives CAWSLAGGYEQYF.

V usage is TRBV18 and J usage is TRBJ1-6; no firm D call. Trimming shortened V by 3 bases and J by 7 bases, and 10 bases separated the two germline ends. The CDR3 has 14 amino acids. The V gene's germline CDR1 is KGHSH and CDR2 LQKENI. The DNA for the CDR3 is TGTGCCAGCTCACCCGGGAACGGGAATTCACCCCTCCACTTT. Translating gives CASSPGNGNSPLHF.

The chain uses TRBV24-1 and TRBJ1-2, with TRBD1 identical over 9 bases. After removal of 2 bases from V and 8 bases from J, the junction contained 8 bases not matched to a gene. Germline V lookup: CDR1 KGHDR, CDR2 SFDVKD. The CDR3 is 15 residues long. CDR3 coding DNA: TGTGCCACCAGTGATTCTACCGGGACAGGGAGGGGCTACACCTTC. This encodes CATSDSTGTGRGYTF.

This chain joins TRBV28 and TRBJ2-5; the match to TRBD2 covers 9 bases. This CDR3 spans 17 amino acids. The trim removed 5 bases at V and 1 base at J, leaving 11 bases unmatched. CDR1 and CDR2 (germline): MDHEN, SYDVKM. The CDR3 sequence: CASSTSSVAGVQETQYF. CDR3 in DNA: TGTGCCAGCAGTACGTCATCGGTAGCGGGAGTCCAAGAGACCCAGTACTTC.

This clone has only one observation. V usage is TRBV28 and J usage is TRBJ2-7; tentatively, D is TRBD1 (6 bases). The CDR3 runs to 14 residues. Trimming took off 3 bases at V and 6 bases at J, with 15 bases between the two ends. CDR1 and CDR2 from the germline V gene are MDHEN and SYDVKM. CDR3 DNA sequence: TGTGCCAGCAGTTTTTATTCCGGACAGCTCGAGCAGTACTTC. Protein: CASSFYSGQLEQYF.

This sequence joins TRBV30 and TRBJ2-2; no definite D call. V shed 0 bases and J shed 8 bases, with 16 bases lying between them. This CDR3 is 15 amino acids long. Germline lookup yields CDR1 GTSNPN and CDR2 SVGIG (reference sequence). The CDR3 here is CAWSVVLPDIGELFF. The CDR3 nucleotides read TGTGCCTGGAGTGTTGTCCTCCCAGACATTGGGGAGCTGTTTTTT.

This chain joins TRBV3-1 (or the pseudogene TRBV3-2) and TRBJ2-5; the D gene is possibly TRBD2 (6 bases). From germline, CDR1 is LGHDT and CDR2 YNNKEL (reference sequence). Deletions cut 4 bases from V and 5 bases from J, with 14 bases between. The CDR3 is 14 amino acids. Here the CDR3 reads CASSPLTEGETQYF. As DNA, the CDR3 is TGTGCCAGCAGCCCCTTAACGGAGGGGGAGACCCAGTACTTC.

This clone was detected only once. The chain uses TRBV6-4 and TRBJ2-3; 7 bases align to TRBD2. V lost 6 bases, J lost 2 bases, and 8 bases stayed unmatched. CDR3 size: 15 residues. The germline V gene has CDR1 MRHNA and CDR2 SNTAGT. The CDR3 loop reads CASSQLADLTDTQYF. DNA of the CDR3: TGTGCCAGCAGCCAGCTAGCGGACCTCACAGATACGCAGTATTTT.

The chain links TRBV6-5 to TRBJ1-5, with D perhaps matching TRBD1 (6 bases). The germline gives CDR1 MNHEY, CDR2 SVGAGI. Trimming shortened V by 6 bases and J by 6 bases, and 18 bases separated the two germline ends. CDR3 size: 15 residues. The CDR3 region is CASRPLGGEGQPQHF. The CDR3, as DNA: TGTGCCAGCAGACCGCTAGGGGGAGAGGGTCAGCCCCAGCATTTT.

This clone turned up a few times. This sequence joins TRBV9 and TRBJ2-7; 8 positions match TRBD1. CDR3 length equals 15 residues. Germline V gene data show CDR1 as SGDLS and CDR2 as YYNGEE. V lost 3 bases to trimming and J lost 6 bases; unmatched junction nucleotides: 11. The CDR3 nucleotides are TGTGCCAGCAGCGCCGGGACAGGTCCTACCTTCGAGCAGTACTTC. The encoded protein is CASSAGTGPTFEQYF.

The chain has TRBV5-6 and TRBJ1-4; a possible D gene is TRBD1 (5 bases). The CDR3 is 16 amino acids. V was clipped by 4 bases and J by 0 bases, with 13 bases between them. Germline V gene sequence: CDR1 SGHDT, CDR2 YYEEEE. The CDR3 region is CASSRGWYATNEKLFF. CDR3 bases: TGTGCCAGCAGCCGGGGGTGGTATGCAACTAATGAAAAACTGTTTTTT.

This sequence joins TRBV9 and TRBJ2-7, with TRBD2 identical over 7 bases. The germline V gene has CDR1 SGDLS and CDR2 YYNGEE. This CDR3 region has 15 residues. J lost 7 bases, V lost 0 bases, and 10 bases had no gene match. CDR3 nucleotides: TGTGCCAGCAGCGTAGTACTAGCGCCCCTGGGGGAGCAGTACTTC. Amino acid sequence: CASSVVLAPLGEQYF.

This clone was detected a few times. V gene TRBV5-6 combines with J gene TRBJ2-1, with 12 positions matching TRBD2. The CDR3 runs 14 residues. Losses at the gene ends were 4 bases for V and 8 bases for J; bases not matched to a gene: 4. Germline V gene data show CDR1 as SGHDT and CDR2 as YYEEEE. Here the CDR3 reads CASSRSSGRDEQFF. The CDR3 nucleotides are TGTGCCAGCAGCCGGTCTAGCGGGAGGGATGAGCAGTTCTTC.

This chain joins TRBV27 and TRBJ2-1; tentatively, D is TRBD1 (6 bases). Germline V gives CDR1 MNHEY, CDR2 SMNVEV (reference sequence). The CDR3 runs to 15 residues. The germline V and J ends were trimmed by 5 bases and 6 bases, with 17 bases remaining between them. DNA for the CDR3: TGTGCCAGCAGTACGCAAGGGGCAGGGGCCAATGAGCAGTTCTTC. Residues: CASSTQGAGANEQFF.